This T cell receptor beta chain stems from a study of glioma-infiltrating T cells. General study results and limits: Non-neoplastic patients had below-expected tissue-blood divergence, while all gliomas exceeded expectation. Only very few CDR3 sequences appeared in both tissue and blood.

V was shortened by 5 bases and J by 6 bases, with 16 bases between the two germline ends. The CDR3 is 14 amino acids. Germline CDR1 is SEHNR and CDR2 is FQNEAQ (reference sequence). Using RNA template, CDR3s of TCR alpha and beta were amplified with iRepertoire arm-PCR. From the multiplex PCR reads, TCRdb called clonotypes with MiXCR, one entry per CDR3 protein. The table lists some 130,000 distinct CDR3 sequences, under 30% of them singletons. This clonotype was counted many times. Antigen: not known. Sequencing was performed on glioma tissue, nonneoplastic brain tissue, or PBMCs (not recorded which). This receptor was obtained from a human donor with low-grade glioma or glioblastoma, undergoing nonglioma brain surgery, or in good health (not recorded which). The chain couples TRBV7-9 to TRBJ1-1; no clear D gene. The CDR3 DNA sequence: TGTGCCAGCAGCCAGTACCGAGACGACGCTGAAGCTTTCTTT. Translation: CASSQYRDDAEAFF.